This record looks at one T cell receptor beta chain sequence and its context. Its target is not known. Since the CDR3 does not end with the conserved phenylalanine or tryptophan, this likely comes from a read error. CDR3 size: 15 residues. J gave up 9 bases and V 6 bases, and 10 bases lay outside the gene matches. The record originates from a study of tumor-infiltrating lymphocytes in primary liver carcinoma. Unsorted bulk tissue, about 20-32 mg of it, served as the source for co-extraction of RNA and DNA. Samples were taken from five separate regions (per tumor). There were over 80% viable tumor cells in every single sample of tumor. The input was 450 to 500 ng total RNA; TCR beta cDNA was made from it with a constant-region primer. Three-round nested multiplex PCR performed with slightly modified ARM-PCR produced the TCR beta libraries. TRBV1-TRBV30 forward primers paired with a C-beta reverse primer drove the first two PCR rounds, ten to eleven cycles each. TCRdb re-called the multiplex PCR reads through MiXCR, storing one row per CDR3 protein. The sample has about 19,000 distinct CDR3 sequences; 79% are singletons.

Study-level points and caveats: Significantly larger top-250-clone fractions were found in tumors than in blood (p = 0.039).

The chain couples TRBV12-3 or TRBV12-4 to TRBJ2-1; 11 positions agree with TRBD2. The source is a woman aged 25 to 45 with primary liver carcinoma and hepatitis B virus infection. The sequenced sample consisted of liver tumor tissue from sampling region 4. Specified subset: tumor region T4, right-lateral pole. The CDR3 DNA sequence: TGTGCCAGCAGCCCGTCTGGGACTAGCGGACTTGAGCAGTTCTCC. Protein product: CASSPSGTSGLEQFS.